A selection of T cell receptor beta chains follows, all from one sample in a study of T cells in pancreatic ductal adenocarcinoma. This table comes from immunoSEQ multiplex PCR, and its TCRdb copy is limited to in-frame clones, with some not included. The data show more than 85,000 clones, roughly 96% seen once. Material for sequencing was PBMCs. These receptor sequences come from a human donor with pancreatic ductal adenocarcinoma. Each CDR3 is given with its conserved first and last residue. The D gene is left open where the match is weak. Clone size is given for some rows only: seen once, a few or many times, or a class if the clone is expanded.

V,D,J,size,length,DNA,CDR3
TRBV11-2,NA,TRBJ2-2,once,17,TGTGCCAGCAGCTTAGGCGGAGCAGGGCTGAACACCGGGGAGCTGTTTTTT,CASSLGGAGLNTGELFF
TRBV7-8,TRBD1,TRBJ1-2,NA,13,TGTGCCAGCAGCCAGGGGGCAGGGCTTGGCTACACCTTC,CASSQGAGLGYTF
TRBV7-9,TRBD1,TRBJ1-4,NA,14,TGTGCCAGCAGCTTGGGACAGGGAAGAGAAAAACTGTTTTTT,CASSLGQGREKLFF
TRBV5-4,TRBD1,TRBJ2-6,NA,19,TGTGCCAGCAGCCCAACCGGGACAGGGGGGCCCTCTGGGGCCAACGTCCTGACTTTC,CASSPTGTGGPSGANVLTF
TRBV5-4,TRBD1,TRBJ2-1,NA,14,TGTGCCAGCAGCTTAGAGACAGGGGGCAGTGAGCAGTTCTTC,CASSLETGGSEQFF
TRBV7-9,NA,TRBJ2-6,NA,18,TGTGCCAGCACCTCCACGAGCTTAGGAGGGGCTGGGGCCAACGTCCTGACTTTC,CASTSTSLGGAGANVLTF
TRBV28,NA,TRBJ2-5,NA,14,TGTGCCAGCAGTCTAGGTGACAGGTTTGGGACCCAGTACTTC,CASSLGDRFGTQYF
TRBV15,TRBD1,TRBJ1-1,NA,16,TGTGCCACCAGCAGAGAATATGGGACAGGGGAAACTGAAGCTTTCTTT,CATSREYGTGETEAFF
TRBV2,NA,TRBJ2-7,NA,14,TGTGCCAGCAACCCGAGACATAGGACCTACGAGCAGTACTTC,CASNPRHRTYEQYF
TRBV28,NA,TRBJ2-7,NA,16,TGTGCCAGCAGTCGAGCGCCCTCCCTCCTAGGCTACGAGCAGTACTTC,CASSRAPSLLGYEQYF
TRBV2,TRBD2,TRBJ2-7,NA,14,TGTGCCAGCAGTGACCAGCGGGGCTCATACGAGCAGTACTTC,CASSDQRGSYEQYF
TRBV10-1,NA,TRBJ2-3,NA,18,TGCGCCAGCAGTGAGAGGGGGGGAGGAGCGATCCTCACAGATACGCAGTATTTT,CASSERGGGAILTDTQYF
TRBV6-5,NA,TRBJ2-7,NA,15,TGTGCCAGCAGTTACCTGGGGGCTACTACAGGCGAGCAGTACTTC,CASSYLGATTGEQYF
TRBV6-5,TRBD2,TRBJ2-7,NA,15,TGTGCCAGCAGGGGAGCGGGGGGGAGCTCCTACGAGCAGTACTTC,CASRGAGGSSYEQYF
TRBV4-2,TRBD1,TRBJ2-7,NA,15,TGTGCCAGCAGCCAAGGCGGACAGGGGTCCTACGAGCAGTACTTC,CASSQGGQGSYEQYF
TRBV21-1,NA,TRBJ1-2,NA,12,TGTGCCAGCAGCAACACCGCAGTCGGCTACACCTTC,CASSNTAVGYTF
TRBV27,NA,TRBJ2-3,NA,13,TGTGCCAGCAAGGGGCCCAACGCAGATACGCAGTATTTT,CASKGPNADTQYF
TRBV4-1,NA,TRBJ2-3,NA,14,TGCGCCAGCAGCCAAAATCAGTTCACAGATACGCAGTATTTT,CASSQNQFTDTQYF
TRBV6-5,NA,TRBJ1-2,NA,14,TGTGCCAGCAGTTTAACCGGGGTTGGCTATGGCTACACCTTC,CASSLTGVGYGYTF
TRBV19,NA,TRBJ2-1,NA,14,TGTGCCAGTAGTTTGGCTAGCAGCAACAATGAGCAGTTCTTC,CASSLASSNNEQFF
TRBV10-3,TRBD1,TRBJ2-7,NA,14,TGTGCCGCGAATGGACAGGGGGACTCCTACGAGCAGTACTTC,CAANGQGDSYEQYF
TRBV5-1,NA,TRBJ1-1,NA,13,TGCGCCAGCAGCTTGCAGGTGTACACTGAAGCTTTCTTT,CASSLQVYTEAFF
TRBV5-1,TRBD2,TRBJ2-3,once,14,TGCGCCAGCATGCTAGCGGGACTCACAGATACGCAGTATTTT,CASMLAGLTDTQYF
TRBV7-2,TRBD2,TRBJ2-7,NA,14,TGTGCCAGCAAGGAGACTAGCGGGAGGAACGAGCAGTACTTC,CASKETSGRNEQYF
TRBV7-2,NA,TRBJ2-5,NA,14,TGTGCCAGCAGCTTTAGCGGACACCAAGAGACCCAGTACTTC,CASSFSGHQETQYF
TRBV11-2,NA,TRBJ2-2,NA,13,TGTGCCAGCAGCTTCGGTGTTCCCGGGGAGCTGTTTTTT,CASSFGVPGELFF
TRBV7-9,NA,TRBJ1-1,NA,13,TGTGCCAGCAGCTTAAGAGGGATGGCTGAAGCTTTCTTT,CASSLRGMAEAFF
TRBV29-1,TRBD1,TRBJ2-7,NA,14,TGCAGCGTTGGAAGACAGGGCCCCCTCCTCGAGCAGTACTTC,CSVGRQGPLLEQYF
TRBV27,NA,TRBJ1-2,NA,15,TGTGCCAGCGGGTTCCGGGTCACCACTAACTATGGCTACACCTTC,CASGFRVTTNYGYTF
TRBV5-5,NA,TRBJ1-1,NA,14,TGTGCCAGCAGCTGGGGGGGCGGCAGGACTGAAGCTTTCTTT,CASSWGGGRTEAFF
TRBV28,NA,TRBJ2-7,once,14,TGTGCCAGCAGTTTGGTCAGGTACTCCTACGAGCAGTACTTC,CASSLVRYSYEQYF
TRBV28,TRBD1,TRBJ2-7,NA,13,TGTGCCAGCAGCCTCGGGACAGCCTACGAGCAGTACTTC,CASSLGTAYEQYF
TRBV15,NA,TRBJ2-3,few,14,TGTGCCACCAGCAGAGAAAGGAGGGTAGATACGCAGTATTTT,CATSRERRVDTQYF
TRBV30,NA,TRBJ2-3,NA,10,TGTGCCACTTTCACAGATACGCAGTATTTT,CATFTDTQYF
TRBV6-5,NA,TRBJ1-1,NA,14,TGTGCCAGCGGGGGGGCCGGTGAGAACACTGAAGCTTTCTTT,CASGGAGENTEAFF
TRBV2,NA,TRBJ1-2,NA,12,TGTGCCAACGGGGGAGCGGACTATGGCTACACCTTC,CANGGADYGYTF
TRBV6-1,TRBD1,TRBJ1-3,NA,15,TGTGCCAGCAGTGAACCTCCAGGGGGCTTCAACACCATATATTTT,CASSEPPGGFNTIYF
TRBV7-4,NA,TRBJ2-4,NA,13,TGTGCCAGCAGCTTGTCGACTAGTAACATTCAGTACTTC,CASSLSTSNIQYF
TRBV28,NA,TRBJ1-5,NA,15,TGTGCCAGCAGTTTTTTAGGAGAGGGCAATCAGCCCCAGCATTTT,CASSFLGEGNQPQHF
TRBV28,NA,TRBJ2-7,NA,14,TGTGCCAGCAGTACTTTTCAGGGGTTCTACGAGCAGTACTTC,CASSTFQGFYEQYF
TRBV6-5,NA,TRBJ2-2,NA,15,TGTGCCAGCAGTTACTCGACTCTAGGCACCGGGGAGCTGTTTTTT,CASSYSTLGTGELFF